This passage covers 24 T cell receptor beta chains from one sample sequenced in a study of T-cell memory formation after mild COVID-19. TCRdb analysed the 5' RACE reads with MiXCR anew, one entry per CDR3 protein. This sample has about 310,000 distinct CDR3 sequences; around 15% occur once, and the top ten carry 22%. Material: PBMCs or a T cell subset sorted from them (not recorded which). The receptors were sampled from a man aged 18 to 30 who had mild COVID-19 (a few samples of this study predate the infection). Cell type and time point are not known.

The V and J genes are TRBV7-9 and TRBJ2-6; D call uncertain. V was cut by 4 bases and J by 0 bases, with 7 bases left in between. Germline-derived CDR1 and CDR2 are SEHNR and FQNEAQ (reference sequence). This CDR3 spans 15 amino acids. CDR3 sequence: CASSSAGSGANVLTF. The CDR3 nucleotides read TGTGCCAGCAGCTCGGCCGGCTCTGGGGCCAACGTCCTGACTTTC.

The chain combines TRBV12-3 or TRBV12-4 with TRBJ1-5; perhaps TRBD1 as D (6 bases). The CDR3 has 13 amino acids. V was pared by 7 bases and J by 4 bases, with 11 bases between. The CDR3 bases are TGTGCCAGCATCCGGGACACAAATCAGCCCCAGCATTTT. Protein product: CASIRDTNQPQHF.

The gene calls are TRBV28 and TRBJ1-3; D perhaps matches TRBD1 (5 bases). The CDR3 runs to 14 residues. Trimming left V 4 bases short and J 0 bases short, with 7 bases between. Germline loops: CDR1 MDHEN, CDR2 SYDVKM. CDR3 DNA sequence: TGTGCCAGCAGTTGGGGGTACTCTGGAAACACCATATATTTT. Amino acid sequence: CASSWGYSGNTIYF. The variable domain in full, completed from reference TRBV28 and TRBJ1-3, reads DVKVTQSSRYLVKRTGEKVFLECVQDMDHENMFWYRQDPGLGLRLIYFSYDVKMKEKGDIPEGYSVSREKKERFSLILESASTNQTSMYLCASSWGYSGNTIYFGEGSWLTVV.

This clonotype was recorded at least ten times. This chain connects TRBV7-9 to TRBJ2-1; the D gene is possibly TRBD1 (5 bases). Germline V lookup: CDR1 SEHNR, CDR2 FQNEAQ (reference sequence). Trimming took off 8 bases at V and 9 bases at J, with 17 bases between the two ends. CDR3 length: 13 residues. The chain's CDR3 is CASPRAGKGEQFF. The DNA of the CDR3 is TGTGCCAGCCCAAGGGCAGGGAAGGGTGAGCAGTTCTTC. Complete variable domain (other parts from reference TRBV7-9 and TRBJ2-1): DTGVSQNPRHKITKRGQNVTFRCDPISEHNRLYWYRQTLGQGPEFLTYFQNEAQLEKSRLLSDRFSAERPKGSFSTLEIQRTEQGDSAMYLCASPRAGKGEQFFGPGTRLTVL.

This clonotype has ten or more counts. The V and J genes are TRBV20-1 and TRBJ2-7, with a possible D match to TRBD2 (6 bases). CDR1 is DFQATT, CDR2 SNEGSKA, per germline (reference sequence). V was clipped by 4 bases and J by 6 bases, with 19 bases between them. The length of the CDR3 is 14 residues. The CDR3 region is CSAISRGSSGEQYF. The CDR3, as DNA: TGCAGTGCTATTTCGCGGGGTTCCTCTGGCGAGCAGTACTTC.

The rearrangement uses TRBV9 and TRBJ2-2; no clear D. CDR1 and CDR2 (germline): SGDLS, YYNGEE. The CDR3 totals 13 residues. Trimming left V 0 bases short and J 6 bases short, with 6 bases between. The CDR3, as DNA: TGTGCCAGCAGCGTAGTTAACTCCGGGGAGCTGTTTTTT. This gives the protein CASSVVNSGELFF.

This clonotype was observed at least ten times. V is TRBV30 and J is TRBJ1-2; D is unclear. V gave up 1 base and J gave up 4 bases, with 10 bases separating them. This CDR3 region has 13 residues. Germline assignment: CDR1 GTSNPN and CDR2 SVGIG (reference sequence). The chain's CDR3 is CAWSGGIGYGYTF. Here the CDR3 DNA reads TGTGCCTGGAGTGGAGGGATAGGCTATGGCTACACCTTC. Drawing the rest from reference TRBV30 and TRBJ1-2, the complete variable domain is SQTIHQWPATLVQPVGSPLSLECTVEGTSNPNLYWYRQAAGRGLQLLFYSVGIGQISSEVPQNLSASRPQDRQFILSSKKLLLSDSGFYLCAWSGGIGYGYTFGSGTRLTVV.

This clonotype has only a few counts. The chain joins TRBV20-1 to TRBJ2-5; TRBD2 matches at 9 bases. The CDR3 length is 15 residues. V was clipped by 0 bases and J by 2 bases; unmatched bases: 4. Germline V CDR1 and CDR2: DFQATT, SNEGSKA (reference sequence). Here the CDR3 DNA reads TGCAGTGCTAGAGATGCGGGGGGGCGTCAAGAGACCCAGTACTTC. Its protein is CSARDAGGRQETQYF.

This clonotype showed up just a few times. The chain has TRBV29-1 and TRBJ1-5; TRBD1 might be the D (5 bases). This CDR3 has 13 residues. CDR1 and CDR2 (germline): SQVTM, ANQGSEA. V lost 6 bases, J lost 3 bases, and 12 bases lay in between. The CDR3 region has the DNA TGCAGCGTGGGGCCTGGGCCCAATCAGCCCCAGCATTTT. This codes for CSVGPGPNQPQHF. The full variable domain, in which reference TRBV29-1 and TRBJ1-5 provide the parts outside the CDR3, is SAVISQKPSRDICQRGTSLTIQCQVDSQVTMMFWYRQQPGQSLTLIATANQGSEATYESGFVIDKFPISRPNLTFSTLTVSNMSPEDSSIYLCSVGPGPNQPQHFGDGTRLSIL.

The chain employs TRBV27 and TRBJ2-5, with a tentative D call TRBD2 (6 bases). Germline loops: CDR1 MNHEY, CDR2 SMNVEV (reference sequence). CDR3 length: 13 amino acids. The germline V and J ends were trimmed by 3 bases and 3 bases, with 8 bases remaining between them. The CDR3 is CASSFTGEETQYF. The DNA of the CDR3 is TGTGCCAGCAGTTTCACGGGGGAAGAGACCCAGTACTTC.

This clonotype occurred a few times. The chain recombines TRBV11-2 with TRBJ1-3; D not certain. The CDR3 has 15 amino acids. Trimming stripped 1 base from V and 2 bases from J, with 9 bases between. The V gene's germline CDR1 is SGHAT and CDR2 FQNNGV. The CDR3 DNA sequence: TGTGCCAGCAGCTTAGCCGGACGGCCTGGAAACACCATATATTTT. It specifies CASSLAGRPGNTIYF. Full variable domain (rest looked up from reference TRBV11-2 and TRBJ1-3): EAGVAQSPRYKIIEKRQSVAFWCNPISGHATLYWYQQILGQGPKLLIQFQNNGVVDDSQLPKDRFSAERLKGVDSTLKIQPAKLEDSAVYLCASSLAGRPGNTIYFGEGSWLTVV.

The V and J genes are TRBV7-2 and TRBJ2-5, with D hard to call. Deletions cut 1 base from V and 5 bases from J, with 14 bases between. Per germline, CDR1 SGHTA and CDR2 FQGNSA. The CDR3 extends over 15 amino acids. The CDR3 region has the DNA TGTGCCAGCAGCTTAGGCTTACAAGGTCGGGAGACCCAGTACTTC. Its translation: CASSLGLQGRETQYF.

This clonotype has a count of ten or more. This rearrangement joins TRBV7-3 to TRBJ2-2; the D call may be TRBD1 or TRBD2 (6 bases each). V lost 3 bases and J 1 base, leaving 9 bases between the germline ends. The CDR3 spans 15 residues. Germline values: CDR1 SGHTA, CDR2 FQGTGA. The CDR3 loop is CASSLEGGNTGELFF. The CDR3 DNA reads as TGTGCCAGCAGCTTGGAGGGGGGGAACACCGGGGAGCTGTTTTTT.

The CDR3 reads CATSGTGLLGDQPQHF. CDR3 DNA: TGTGCCACCTCTGGGACAGGGCTCCTCGGGGATCAGCCCCAGCATTTT. The rearrangement joins TRBV24-1 to TRBJ1-5, with 9 positions matching TRBD1. The CDR3 has 16 residues. After removal of 9 bases from V and 5 bases from J, the junction contained 13 bases not matched to a gene. Germline CDR1 is KGHDR and CDR2 is SFDVKD.

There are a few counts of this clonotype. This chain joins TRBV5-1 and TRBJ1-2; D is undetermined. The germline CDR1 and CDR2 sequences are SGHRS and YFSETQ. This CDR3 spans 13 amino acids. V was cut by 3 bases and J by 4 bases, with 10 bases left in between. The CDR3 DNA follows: TGCGCCAGCAGCTCGAACGGGGTCTATGGCTACACCTTC. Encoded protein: CASSSNGVYGYTF.

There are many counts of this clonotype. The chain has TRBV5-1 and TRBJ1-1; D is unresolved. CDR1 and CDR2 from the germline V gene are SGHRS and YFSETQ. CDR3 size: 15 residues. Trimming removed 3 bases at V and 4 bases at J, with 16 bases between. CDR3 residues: CASSSWSLGSTEAFF. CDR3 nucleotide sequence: TGCGCCAGCAGCTCCTGGTCCTTGGGCTCCACTGAAGCTTTCTTT.

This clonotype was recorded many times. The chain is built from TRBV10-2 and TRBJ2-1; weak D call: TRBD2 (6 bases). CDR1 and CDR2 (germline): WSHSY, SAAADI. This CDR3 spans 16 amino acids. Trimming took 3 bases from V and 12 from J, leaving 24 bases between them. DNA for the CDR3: TGCGCCAGCAGTGACCCCTCCTGGCTAGCCCGGCGGGGGCAGTTCTTC. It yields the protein CASSDPSWLARRGQFF.

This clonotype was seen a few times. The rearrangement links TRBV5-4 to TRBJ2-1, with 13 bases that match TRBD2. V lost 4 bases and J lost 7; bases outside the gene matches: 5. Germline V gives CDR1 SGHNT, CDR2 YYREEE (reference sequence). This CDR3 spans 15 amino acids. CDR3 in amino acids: CASSRRGLAGNEQFF. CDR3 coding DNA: TGTGCCAGCAGCCGGAGGGGACTAGCGGGGAATGAGCAGTTCTTC.

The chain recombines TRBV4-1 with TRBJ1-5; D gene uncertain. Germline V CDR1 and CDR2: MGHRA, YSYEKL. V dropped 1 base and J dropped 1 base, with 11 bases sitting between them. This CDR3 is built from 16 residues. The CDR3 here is CASSQGSGISNQPQHF. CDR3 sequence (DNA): TGCGCCAGCAGCCAAGGCTCCGGGATCAGCAATCAGCCCCAGCATTTT.

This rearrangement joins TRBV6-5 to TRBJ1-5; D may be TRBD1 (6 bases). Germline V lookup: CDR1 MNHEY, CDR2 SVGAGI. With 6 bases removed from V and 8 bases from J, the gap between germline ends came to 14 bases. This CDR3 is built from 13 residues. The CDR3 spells CASRNRVAEPQHF. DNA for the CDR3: TGTGCCAGCAGGAACAGGGTGGCAGAGCCCCAGCATTTT.

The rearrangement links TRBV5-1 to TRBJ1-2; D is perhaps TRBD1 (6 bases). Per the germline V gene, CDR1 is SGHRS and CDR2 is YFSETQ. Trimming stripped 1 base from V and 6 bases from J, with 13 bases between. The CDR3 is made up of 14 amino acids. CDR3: CASSLSLQGNGYTF. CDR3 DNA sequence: TGCGCCAGCAGCTTGAGCCTACAGGGAAATGGCTACACCTTC.

The DNA of the CDR3 is TGCAGTGCTAGATCGACAGGGGGCTCCGGGGAGCTGTTTTTT. It codes for CSARSTGGSGELFF. The chain is built from TRBV20-1 and TRBJ2-2; TRBD1 matches at 10 bases. Losses at the gene ends were 2 bases for V and 6 bases for J; bases not matched to a gene: 3. The CDR3 contains 14 residues. Germline V gives CDR1 DFQATT, CDR2 SNEGSKA (reference sequence).

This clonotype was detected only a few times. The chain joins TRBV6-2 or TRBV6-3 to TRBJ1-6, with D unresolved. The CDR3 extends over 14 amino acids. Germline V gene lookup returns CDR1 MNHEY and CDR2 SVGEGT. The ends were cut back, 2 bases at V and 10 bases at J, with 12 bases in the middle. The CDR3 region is CASSYRQLVSPLHF. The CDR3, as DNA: TGTGCCAGCAGTTACCGGCAGTTGGTCTCACCCCTCCACTTT.

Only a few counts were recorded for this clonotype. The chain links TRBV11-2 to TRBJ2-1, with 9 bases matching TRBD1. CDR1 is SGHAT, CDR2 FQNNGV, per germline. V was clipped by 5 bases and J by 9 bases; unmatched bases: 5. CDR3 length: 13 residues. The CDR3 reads CASSDRGLTEQFF. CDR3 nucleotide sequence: TGTGCCAGCAGCGACAGGGGGTTGACTGAGCAGTTCTTC.